These 26 T cell receptor beta chains came from one sample sequenced in a study of control samples from healthy donors and cancer patients. The assay was immunoSEQ multiplex PCR, and TCRdb's table has in-frame clones only and misses some. The table has approximately 180,000 clones, more than 85% seen once. Sequencing was performed on blood. These receptor sequences come from a woman between 40 and 50 years old in good health.

The genes are TRBV11-2 and TRBJ1-1; D gene uncertain. There are 15 residues in the CDR3. Germline values: CDR1 SGHAT, CDR2 FQNNGV. V was shortened by 0 bases and J by 4 bases, with 12 bases between the two germline ends. The CDR3 DNA sequence: TGTGCCAGCAGCTTAGATCTCATGCCCCCCACTGAAGCTTTCTTT. Translated: CASSLDLMPPTEAFF. Based on the CDR3 plus reference TRBV11-2 and TRBJ1-1, the full variable domain is EAGVAQSPRYKIIEKRQSVAFWCNPISGHATLYWYQQILGQGPKLLIQFQNNGVVDDSQLPKDRFSAERLKGVDSTLKIQPAKLEDSAVYLCASSLDLMPPTEAFFGQGTRLTVV.

The chain's CDR3 is CASSETPSNTIYF. For the CDR3, the DNA is TGTGCCAGCAGTGAAACTCCCTCCAACACCATATATTTT. V and J are TRBV2 and TRBJ1-3; no clear D gene. The ends were cut back, 2 bases at V and 7 bases at J, with 9 bases in the middle. The CDR3 sequence is 13 residues long. Germline loops: CDR1 SNHLY, CDR2 FYNNEI.

The chain carries TRBV18 and TRBJ2-5; perhaps TRBD1 as D (5 bases). The CDR3 runs to 15 residues. Per germline, CDR1 KGHSH and CDR2 LQKENI. The ends were cut back, 6 bases at V and 0 bases at J, with 14 bases in the middle. The chain's CDR3 is CASSQQQEYQETQYF. The DNA for the CDR3 is TGTGCCAGCTCCCAGCAACAGGAGTACCAAGAGACCCAGTACTTC.

A remark on this clone: At one end the junction does not follow the germline gene, possibly because of a read error. This chain connects TRBV2 to TRBJ1-3; D possibly corresponds to TRBD1 (5 bases). CDR3 size: 11 residues. Germline values: CDR1 SNHLY, CDR2 FYNNEI. CDR3 coding DNA: TGTGCCAGCAGGGGAGACAGATTGGTGTCCTTT. Translated: CASRGDRLVSF.

The V call is TRBV6-5, the J call TRBJ2-7, with 10 bases that match TRBD1. The CDR3 extends over 14 amino acids. V shed 7 bases and J 0 bases; nucleotides not matched to a gene: 3. Germline loops: CDR1 MNHEY, CDR2 SVGAGI. The CDR3 here is CASTRDRGSYEQYF. CDR3 DNA: TGTGCCAGCACCAGGGACAGGGGCTCCTACGAGCAGTACTTC.

The V call is TRBV5-8, the J call TRBJ2-7; 7 nucleotides agree with TRBD2. Germline-derived CDR1 and CDR2 are SGHTS and YDEGEE. V trimming: 0 bases; J trimming: 4 bases; junction bases outside the gene matches: 7. CDR3 length equals 15 residues. The CDR3 protein is CASSLGSSGGYEQYF. The CDR3 region has the DNA TGTGCCAGCAGCTTGGGCTCTAGCGGAGGATACGAGCAGTACTTC.

The V call is TRBV5-1, the J call TRBJ2-1; 8 bases align to TRBD2. The germline V gene encodes CDR1 SGHRS and CDR2 YFSETQ. Trimming removed 2 bases from V and 6 bases from J; junction bases left unmatched: 7. The CDR3 length is 15 residues. CDR3 sequence (DNA): TGCGCCAGCAGCTTCATCGGGGGGGCTGGCAATGAGCAGTTCTTC. This gives the protein CASSFIGGAGNEQFF.

V is TRBV9 and J is TRBJ2-7; D possibly uses TRBD1 or TRBD2 (5 bases each). The CDR3 sequence is 15 residues long. Trimming cost V 4 bases and J 2 bases, with 16 bases left between them. The germline V gene has CDR1 SGDLS and CDR2 YYNGEE. The CDR3 bases are TGTGCCAGCAGCCCCGGGGTACAGGTGACCTACGAGCAGTACTTC. As protein: CASSPGVQVTYEQYF.

The chain is built from TRBV12-1 and TRBJ2-5; the D segment call TRBD2 is taken from the table without a DNA check. TRBV12-1 is classified as a pseudogene. CDR3 length equals 15 residues. The CDR3 sequence: CASPKRGRGPETQYF. CDR3 DNA: TGTGCCAGCCCCAAGCGGGGGAGAGGGCCGGAGACCCAGTACTTC.

For this clone: One end of the junction does not line up with germline, which may come from a read error. The V and J genes are TRBV7-7 and TRBJ2-1; 8 bases map to TRBD2. The V gene's germline CDR1 is SSHAT and CDR2 FNYEAQ (reference sequence). The CDR3 contains 14 residues. CDR3 nucleotides: TGTGCCAGCAGCCTAGCGGGTCGGGGTAATGAGCAGTTCTTC. It encodes CASSLAGRGNEQFF.

V is TRBV19 and J is TRBJ1-3; TRBD1 matches 9 bases. The CDR3 is 17 amino acids. The J segment lost 4 bases and the V segment lost 1 base, leaving 8 bases of the junction unmatched. Germline CDR1 LNHDA, CDR2 SQIVND (reference sequence). Here the CDR3 reads CASSIALQGAKGNTIYF. In DNA form, the CDR3 reads TGTGCCAGTAGTATAGCCCTACAGGGGGCGAAAGGAAACACCATATATTTT.

V is TRBV9 and J is TRBJ2-1; D is unresolved. Germline values: CDR1 SGDLS, CDR2 YYNGEE. The CDR3 is 15 residues long. V was shortened by 4 bases and J by 4 bases, with 15 bases between the two germline ends. This chain's CDR3 is CASSQGPPAYNEQFF. The CDR3 bases are TGTGCCAGCAGCCAAGGGCCACCGGCGTACAATGAGCAGTTCTTC.

The rearrangement links TRBV18 to TRBJ2-5, with D perhaps TRBD1 or TRBD2 (6 bases each). There are 13 residues in the CDR3. Germline V lookup: CDR1 KGHSH, CDR2 LQKENI. Trimming took 6 bases from V and 3 from J, leaving 11 bases between them. The CDR3 DNA reads TGTGCCAGCTCCGGGGGCCGCGAAGAGACCCAGTACTTC. Residues: CASSGGREETQYF. Drawing the rest from reference TRBV18 and TRBJ2-5, the complete variable domain is NAGVMQNPRHLVRRRGQEARLRCSPMKGHSHVYWYRQLPEEGLKFMVYLQKENIIDESGMPKERFSAEFPKEGPSILRIQQVVRGDSAAYFCASSGGREETQYFGPGTRLLVL.

The CDR3 DNA follows: TGCGCCAGCAGCTTGGAGCCGGATAGCAATCAGCCCCAGCATTTT. Translation: CASSLEPDSNQPQHF. The rearrangement uses TRBV5-1 and TRBJ1-5; no clear D. CDR3 length: 15 residues. Trimming pared 0 bases from V and 0 bases from J, leaving 7 bases between. Germline values: CDR1 SGHRS, CDR2 YFSETQ.

A single count supports this clone. The chain joins TRBV9 to TRBJ2-2; D unclear. There are 12 residues in the CDR3. V lost 3 bases and J 3 bases, leaving 3 bases between the germline ends. CDR1 and CDR2 (germline): SGDLS, YYNGEE. The CDR3 reads CASSEHTGELFF. CDR3 in DNA: TGTGCCAGCAGCGAACACACCGGGGAGCTGTTTTTT.

This chain links TRBV9 with TRBJ2-5; either TRBD1 or TRBD2 may fit D (5 bases each). The CDR3 extends over 13 amino acids. Germline CDR1 SGDLS, CDR2 YYNGEE. V dropped 0 bases and J dropped 5 bases, with 8 bases sitting between them. The chain's CDR3 is CASSVGGSETQYF. The CDR3 DNA follows: TGTGCCAGCAGCGTAGGGGGGTCGGAGACCCAGTACTTC.

This clone was seen just once. The chain joins TRBV29-1 to TRBJ2-5; the match to TRBD2 covers 13 bases. With V trimmed by 3 bases and J by 2 bases, 3 bases remained unmatched. The CDR3 runs to 15 residues. Germline lookup yields CDR1 SQVTM and CDR2 ANQGSEA. In DNA, the CDR3 is TGCAGCGTTGAGGGGGGACTAGCGGGGCAAGAGACCCAGTACTTC. Its protein is CSVEGGLAGQETQYF. Looking up the rest from reference TRBV29-1 and TRBJ2-5 gives the full variable domain: SAVISQKPSRDICQRGTSLTIQCQVDSQVTMMFWYRQQPGQSLTLIATANQGSEATYESGFVIDKFPISRPNLTFSTLTVSNMSPEDSSIYLCSVEGGLAGQETQYFGPGTRLLVL.

The rearrangement joins TRBV29-1 to TRBJ1-3; D is unresolved. The V end was cut by 1 base, the J end by 0 bases, with 7 bases between. From germline, CDR1 is SQVTM and CDR2 ANQGSEA. The CDR3 extends over 14 amino acids. The CDR3 coding sequence is TGCAGCGTTGAAGTTAGGAGCTCTGGAAACACCATATATTTT. Translation gives CSVEVRSSGNTIYF.

This clone has a handful of counts. The rearrangement uses TRBV27 and TRBJ2-1, with D possibly being TRBD2 (6 bases). V gave up 6 bases and J gave up 7 bases, with 13 bases separating them. There are 13 residues in the CDR3. CDR1 is MNHEY, CDR2 SMNVEV, per germline (reference sequence). CDR3 sequence (DNA): TGTGCCAGCAGCTGGGACGGAGGGAATGAGCAGTTCTTC. This translates into CASSWDGGNEQFF.

The chain combines TRBV2 with TRBJ1-2; D is uncertain. The germline V gene encodes CDR1 SNHLY and CDR2 FYNNEI. Trimming pared 3 bases from V and 4 bases from J, leaving 15 bases between. The CDR3 has 15 residues. The CDR3 nucleotides are TGTGCCAGCAGTGATTCTCCAAGGCGGTCCTATGGCTACACCTTC. Its protein product is CASSDSPRRSYGYTF.

The chain employs TRBV2 and TRBJ1-5; D not resolved. The CDR3 sequence is 15 residues long. Germline-derived CDR1 and CDR2 are SNHLY and FYNNEI. The ends were cut back, 4 bases at V and 1 base at J, with 11 bases in the middle. CDR3 amino acids: CASSVTPGSNQPQHF. In nucleotides, the CDR3 is TGTGCCAGCAGTGTTACCCCCGGGAGCAATCAGCCCCAGCATTTT.

The gene calls are TRBV6-5 and TRBJ1-2; 8 bases line up with TRBD1. In germline, CDR1 is MNHEY, CDR2 SVGAGI. Trimming cost V 6 bases and J 4 bases; bases outside gene matches: 10. The CDR3 runs to 15 residues. The CDR3: CASSSPGQGAYGYTF. The CDR3, as DNA: TGTGCCAGCAGCTCCCCCGGACAGGGAGCCTATGGCTACACCTTC.

This rearrangement joins TRBV3-1 (or the pseudogene TRBV3-2) to TRBJ2-2, with TRBD1 matching over 7 bases. The ends lost 4 bases at V and 6 bases at J; junction bases unmatched: 5. This CDR3 contains 14 residues. Looked up from germline, CDR1 is LGHDT and CDR2 is YNNKEL (reference sequence). The DNA for the CDR3 is TGTGCCAGCAGCCGGGCGACAGGGTCCGGGGAGCTGTTTTTT. Encoded protein: CASSRATGSGELFF.

V and J are TRBV2 and TRBJ1-1; 8 positions agree with TRBD1. Germline CDR1 reads SNHLY; CDR2 reads FYNNEI. J lost 0 bases, V lost 6 bases, and 3 bases had no gene match. The CDR3 covers 14 residues. CDR3 protein: CASRGTGMNTEAFF. The CDR3, as DNA: TGTGCCAGCAGAGGGACAGGCATGAACACTGAAGCTTTCTTT. Combining the CDR3 with reference TRBV2 and TRBJ1-1 gives the whole variable domain EPEVTQTPSHQVTQMGQEVILRCVPISNHLYFYWYRQILGQKVEFLVSFYNNEISEKSEIFDDQFSVERPDGSNFTLKIRSTKLEDSAMYFCASRGTGMNTEAFFGQGTRLTVV.

In its sample, this clone was seen once. The rearrangement joins TRBV11-2 to TRBJ1-1; a weak D match, TRBD1 (5 bases). Germline V gene sequence: CDR1 SGHAT, CDR2 FQNNGV. The CDR3 totals 11 residues. V lost 3 bases, J lost 10 bases, and 9 bases lay in between. CDR3 nucleotides: TGTGCCAGCAGCTTGCGGCAGGGAGCTTTCTTT. Translation gives CASSLRQGAFF.

This chain links TRBV2 with TRBJ1-6; D is possibly TRBD1 (5 bases). The V gene lost 8 bases and the J gene lost 7 bases, with 18 bases spanning the gap. The CDR3 is 15 residues long. Per the germline V gene, CDR1 is SNHLY and CDR2 is FYNNEI. The CDR3 DNA is TGTGCCAGCGTCTCCCGTGGGGGTACCAATTCACCCCTCCACTTT. Protein sequence: CASVSRGGTNSPLHF.